The entry below describes one T cell receptor (beta chain). The source of the sample is a study of cytomegalovirus exposure and HLA in healthy donors. Germline-derived CDR1 and CDR2 are MGHRA and YSYEKL. Trimming at V came to 3 bases and at J to 8 bases, leaving 11 bases not matched to a gene. The CDR3 runs 15 residues. Use of 60 Vbeta and 13 Jbeta primers characterized the PCR. In the original processing: Tens of millions of unique TCR beta chains, about 12 million shared, were counted in a later analysis. The protocol was immunoSEQ multiplex PCR, while the TCRdb copy is restricted to in-frame clones and leaves out a portion. V, J and clone size derive from that table, while D and trimming were established from the DNA sequence. Of around 53,000 clones in the sample, around four fifths were seen once.

The genes are TRBV4-1 and TRBJ1-2; TRBD1 aligns across 8 bases. Input material: PBMCs. This receptor was taken from a man younger than 45 in good health and CMV-seronegative. The CDR3 region has the DNA TGCGCCAGCAGCCACTACCTCGGACAGGGAAAAGGCTACACCTTC. Amino acid sequence: CASSHYLGQGKGYTF.